Below, 26 T cell receptor beta chains from the same sample are listed, as sequenced in a study of shared clonotypes between healthy human individuals. TCRdb's copy holds only in-frame clones and misses some; the assay was immunoSEQ multiplex PCR. The sample includes 2.3 million or so clones, over 85% of them seen just once. Sequencing was performed on naive CD4+ T cells from PBMCs. Described subset: CD45RA+ positively selected. These receptors all come from a man aged 18 to 30 in good health. Some clones in this sample may be carry-over from other donors' samples.

The rearrangement joins TRBV6-1 to TRBJ2-7, with TRBD1 as a possible D gene (5 bases). Trimming left V 9 bases short and J 0 bases short, with 12 bases between. The CDR3 loop spans 13 amino acids. The germline V gene encodes CDR1 MNHNS and CDR2 SASEGT. The CDR3 DNA sequence: TGTGCCAGTGACAGTTCTAACTCCTACGAGCAGTACTTC. It codes for CASDSSNSYEQYF.

CDR3 nucleotides: TGCGCCAGCAGCGAACTAGCGGGAGTGCCCGAGCAGTACTTC. Its translation is CASSELAGVPEQYF. The chain joins TRBV5-1 to TRBJ2-7; 11 bases agree with TRBD2. The CDR3 is 14 residues long. Germline CDR1 is SGHRS and CDR2 is YFSETQ. V dropped 4 bases and J dropped 6; count of bases not matched to a gene: 6. The variable domain in full, completed from reference TRBV5-1 and TRBJ2-7, reads KAGVTQTPRYLIKTRGQQVTLSCSPISGHRSVSWYQQTPGQGLQFLFEYFSETQRNKGNFPGRFSGRQFSNSRSEMNVSTLELGDSALYLCASSELAGVPEQYFGPGTRLTVT.

The J gene is TRBJ1-2, the V gene TRBV6-5, with D perhaps TRBD1 (6 bases). The germline V gene has CDR1 MNHEY and CDR2 SVGAGI. V lost 5 bases, J lost 5 bases, and 15 bases lay in between. CDR3 length equals 14 residues. The CDR3 DNA reads as TGTGCCAGCAGTCAAGGACAGACGACTTATGGCTACACCTTC. It codes for CASSQGQTTYGYTF.

The J gene is TRBJ2-3, the V gene TRBV7-9; D may be TRBD1 or TRBD2 (6 bases each). V dropped 7 bases and J dropped 11 bases, with 25 bases sitting between them. CDR3 length: 15 residues. CDR1 SEHNR and CDR2 FQNEAQ come from the germline V gene (reference sequence). CDR3 coding DNA: TGTGCCAGCATCAAGAGGGGGGTCATCAGTTCGGTGCAGTATTTT. Its translation: CASIKRGVISSVQYF.

The chain is built from TRBV27 and TRBJ1-1; D gene uncertain. Looked up from germline, CDR1 is MNHEY and CDR2 is SMNVEV (reference sequence). V lost 4 bases and J 1 base, leaving 10 bases between the germline ends. The CDR3 runs to 14 residues. The CDR3 DNA is TGTGCCAGCAGTTCCCTGAGGGCGAACACTGAAGCTTTCTTT. Translation: CASSSLRANTEAFF.

The CDR3 loop reads CASSVLRTGLNEQFF. In nucleotides, the CDR3 is TGTGCCAGCAGCGTACTCAGGACAGGTCTCAATGAGCAGTTCTTC. The V and J genes are TRBV9 and TRBJ2-1, with 7 bases matching TRBD1. CDR3 length equals 15 residues. Per the germline V gene, CDR1 is SGDLS and CDR2 is YYNGEE. V was pared by 1 base and J by 6 bases, with 7 bases of the junction left unmatched.

The chain combines TRBV29-1 with TRBJ2-7; 7 nucleotides match TRBD2. The V and J ends lost 4 bases and 4 bases, in that order; junction bases with no gene match: 13. From germline, CDR1 is SQVTM and CDR2 ANQGSEA. The CDR3 has 15 amino acids. CDR3 nucleotides: TGCAGCGTTGCCCGTCCTAGCGGAAAACTATACGAGCAGTACTTC. Translated: CSVARPSGKLYEQYF.

As regards this clone: Within the sample, other DNA sequences also encode this same CDR3. The rearrangement joins TRBV28 to TRBJ1-2, with unresolved D. Germline CDR1 and CDR2: MDHEN and SYDVKM. This CDR3 is 13 amino acids long. The germline V and J ends were trimmed by 2 bases and 1 base, with 5 bases remaining between them. Here the CDR3 reads CASSLQVNYGYTF. The DNA for the CDR3 is TGTGCCAGCAGTTTACAGGTTAACTATGGCTACACCTTC.

In DNA, the CDR3 is TGTGCCAGCAGTTTAGGGACAGGGCTCGGGGGCTACACCTTC. It translates to CASSLGTGLGGYTF. V usage is TRBV6-5 and J usage is TRBJ1-2, with 9 bases matching TRBD1. V gave up 4 bases and J gave up 8 bases; unmatched junction bases: 8. The germline V gene has CDR1 MNHEY and CDR2 SVGAGI. The CDR3 has 14 amino acids.

The CDR3 bases are TGTGCCAGCAGCTTGGAGGCGGGAGGGTCAGTTTACGAGCAGTACTTC. It specifies CASSLEAGGSVYEQYF. V gene TRBV5-4 combines with J gene TRBJ2-7; 9 nucleotides line up with TRBD2. The germline CDR1 and CDR2 sequences are SGHNT and YYREEE (reference sequence). This CDR3 is built from 16 residues. Trimming cost V 0 bases and J 4 bases; bases outside gene matches: 8.

The genes are TRBV19 and TRBJ1-5, with a tentative D call TRBD1 (6 bases). V was cut by 7 bases and J by 2 bases, with 18 bases left in between. Looked up from germline, CDR1 is LNHDA and CDR2 is SQIVND (reference sequence). The length of the CDR3 is 16 residues. In nucleotides, the CDR3 is TGTGCCAGTACCTCATACTACAGGGCGGGCAATCAGCCCCAGCATTTT. Translation: CASTSYYRAGNQPQHF. The whole variable domain, remainder taken from reference TRBV19 and TRBJ1-5, is DGGITQSPKYLFRKEGQNVTLSCEQNLNHDAMYWYRQDPGQGLRLIYYSQIVNDFQKGDIAEGYSVSREKKESFPLTVTSAQKNPTAFYLCASTSYYRAGNQPQHFGDGTRLSIL.

J is TRBJ1-1 and V is TRBV2, with D possibly matching TRBD1 (6 bases). The CDR3 consists of 14 residues. Germline V gene sequence: CDR1 SNHLY, CDR2 FYNNEI. V shed 8 bases and J shed 5 bases, with 18 bases lying between them. Written as DNA, the CDR3 is TGTGCCAGCCAGGGTGTAGGGGGTGGTACTGAAGCTTTCTTT. This sequence encodes CASQGVGGGTEAFF.

The chain uses TRBV7-9 and TRBJ2-1; 7 bases align to TRBD1. Germline CDR1 SEHNR, CDR2 FQNEAQ (reference sequence). J gave up 1 base and V 0 bases, and 6 bases lay outside the gene matches. The length of the CDR3 is 17 residues. CDR3 loop: CASSLALGQISYNEQFF. CDR3 nucleotide sequence: TGTGCCAGCAGCTTAGCCCTGGGACAGATTTCCTACAATGAGCAGTTCTTC.

The V gene is TRBV2, the J gene TRBJ1-1, with 8 bases aligning to TRBD1. The CDR3 covers 15 residues. Germline loops: CDR1 SNHLY, CDR2 FYNNEI. The V and J ends lost 7 bases and 4 bases, in that order; junction bases with no gene match: 11. The CDR3: CASTYQGARITEAFF. In DNA, the CDR3 is TGTGCCAGCACTTACCAGGGGGCGCGTATCACTGAAGCTTTCTTT.

The gene calls are TRBV6-4 and TRBJ2-3; D gene ambiguous. CDR3 length: 15 amino acids. Trimming removed 0 bases at V and 2 bases at J, with 9 bases between. Per germline, CDR1 MRHNA and CDR2 SNTAGT. CDR3 bases: TGTGCCAGCAGTGACTCGAACCTTCCCACAGATACGCAGTATTTT. Its translation: CASSDSNLPTDTQYF.

This sequence joins TRBV5-1 and TRBJ2-2; 7 bases are shared with TRBD1. From germline, CDR1 is SGHRS and CDR2 YFSETQ. V lost 6 bases to trimming and J lost 0 bases; unmatched junction nucleotides: 2. The CDR3 length is 14 residues. CDR3 protein: CASNRGPNTGELFF. The CDR3 nucleotides read TGCGCCAGCAACAGGGGACCGAACACCGGGGAGCTGTTTTTT.

Of note for this clone: The identical CDR3 is also encoded by other nucleotide sequences in the sample. J is TRBJ2-7 and V is TRBV7-9; D perhaps matches TRBD1 (6 bases). CDR3 length: 14 amino acids. V was trimmed by 2 bases and J by 4 bases, leaving 12 bases between them. Germline CDR1 is SEHNR and CDR2 is FQNEAQ (reference sequence). The DNA for the CDR3 is TGTGCCAGCAGCTTACAGGGGACCCCTTACGAGCAGTACTTC. Its protein is CASSLQGTPYEQYF. The whole variable domain, remainder taken from reference TRBV7-9 and TRBJ2-7, is DTGVSQNPRHKITKRGQNVTFRCDPISEHNRLYWYRQTLGQGPEFLTYFQNEAQLEKSRLLSDRFSAERPKGSFSTLEIQRTEQGDSAMYLCASSLQGTPYEQYFGPGTRLTVT.

This clone was counted a single time. Within the sample, other DNA sequences also encode this same CDR3. This chain joins TRBV5-1 and TRBJ2-5, with 7 bases matching TRBD1. V trimming: 4 bases; J trimming: 3 bases; junction bases outside the gene matches: 3. Germline CDR1 is SGHRS and CDR2 is YFSETQ. This CDR3 comprises 13 residues. The CDR3 DNA sequence: TGCGCCAGCAGCCCAGGACAGGAAGAGACCCAGTACTTC. Translation: CASSPGQEETQYF. The complete variable domain, with remaining parts taken from reference TRBV5-1 and TRBJ2-5, reads KAGVTQTPRYLIKTRGQQVTLSCSPISGHRSVSWYQQTPGQGLQFLFEYFSETQRNKGNFPGRFSGRQFSNSRSEMNVSTLELGDSALYLCASSPGQEETQYFGPGTRLLVL.

The rearrangement uses TRBV28 and TRBJ2-3; the D is unclear. Between the trimmed V and J ends, which lost 2 bases and 5 bases, there was a span of 11 bases. Germline V gene sequence: CDR1 MDHEN, CDR2 SYDVKM. The CDR3 sequence is 14 residues long. DNA for the CDR3: TGTGCCAGCAGTTTAGCTTCAGTGGGAGATACGCAGTATTTT. Translation: CASSLASVGDTQYF.

The chain employs TRBV28 and TRBJ2-5; the match to TRBD1 covers 7 bases. The CDR3 sequence is 15 residues long. Trimming took 4 bases from V and 7 from J; bases not matched to a gene: 12. CDR1 MDHEN and CDR2 SYDVKM come from the germline V gene. CDR3 region: CASSSPDRTSGTQYF. The CDR3 bases are TGTGCCAGCAGTTCCCCGGACAGGACATCAGGGACCCAGTACTTC.

About this clone itself: One end of the junction is discordant with germline, which a read error may explain. The chain uses TRBV19 and TRBJ2-1, with 7 positions matching TRBD1. This CDR3 region has 14 residues. Germline V CDR1 and CDR2: LNHDA, SQIVND (reference sequence). The CDR3 region has the DNA TGTGCCAGTAGTCCGGGACAGACACGCAATCAGCAGTTCTTC. It specifies CASSPGQTRNQQFF.

J is TRBJ2-1 and V is TRBV28; TRBD2 aligns across 7 bases. CDR1 and CDR2 (germline): MDHEN, SYDVKM. This CDR3 has 13 amino acids. V was clipped by 6 bases and J by 8 bases; unmatched bases: 7. The CDR3 spells CASRAPLAHEQFF. The CDR3 DNA sequence: TGTGCCAGCAGAGCCCCACTAGCGCATGAGCAGTTCTTC.

The chain uses TRBV19 and TRBJ1-5, with TRBD1 matching 8 bases. The V gene end was trimmed by 3 bases and the J gene end by 4 bases; junction bases not matched to a gene: 11. This CDR3 has 17 amino acids. CDR1 is LNHDA, CDR2 SQIVND, per germline (reference sequence). This CDR3 reads CASSMRQGSSYNQPQHF. The CDR3 DNA is TGTGCCAGTAGTATGCGACAGGGGTCTAGCTATAATCAGCCCCAGCATTTT.

The genes are TRBV7-9 and TRBJ1-4; D uncertain. The CDR3 length is 15 residues. The germline gives CDR1 SEHNR, CDR2 FQNEAQ (reference sequence). V shed 5 bases and J shed 5 bases, with 15 bases lying between them. CDR3 sequence (DNA): TGTGCCAGCAGCGCCCCGATTACGGGGAATGAAAAACTGTTTTTT. Translating it yields CASSAPITGNEKLFF.

For this clone: Different DNA sequences within this sample yield the same CDR3. The chain carries TRBV11-2 and TRBJ2-7, with TRBD1 matching over 9 bases. The V and J ends lost 2 bases and 2 bases, in that order; junction bases with no gene match: 4. The V gene's germline CDR1 is SGHAT and CDR2 FQNNGV. The CDR3 runs to 15 residues. This CDR3 reads CASSLMGQGPYEQYF. CDR3 bases: TGTGCCAGCAGCTTAATGGGACAGGGACCCTACGAGCAGTACTTC.

V and J are TRBV2 and TRBJ2-1, with 14 bases identical to TRBD2. V gave up 7 bases and J gave up 8 bases; unmatched junction bases: 13. Germline V gives CDR1 SNHLY, CDR2 FYNNEI. This CDR3 region has 17 residues. This CDR3 is CASKLQGTSGSSYEQFF. Here the CDR3 DNA reads TGTGCCAGCAAACTCCAGGGGACTAGCGGGAGTTCTTATGAGCAGTTCTTC.